The next 18 T cell receptor beta chains were all read from a single sample in a study of post-analysis software for immune sequencing data. General study results and limits: The study found TRBV5-6, TRBV5-1 and TRBV20-1 among roughly 5 TRBV segments more frequent in patients than controls.

No antigen has been identified for these receptors. cDNA libraries for TCR beta contained unique molecular identifiers. TCRdb reanalysed the PCR reads using MiXCR and keeps one entry per CDR3 protein. The sample lists roughly 670,000 distinct CDR3 sequences, roughly three fifths occurring once. The sequenced material came from blood. Receptor source: a girl aged 2 to 10 with multiple sclerosis.

The V call is TRBV12-3 or TRBV12-4, the J call TRBJ2-7, with D perhaps assigned TRBD1 or TRBD2 (6 bases each). This CDR3 comprises 15 residues. Trimming removed 4 bases at V and 7 bases at J, with 20 bases between. The CDR3 reads CASSYAGTRGEEQYF. CDR3 nucleotides: TGTGCCAGCAGTTACGCTGGGACAAGGGGGGAGGAGCAGTACTTC.

The V and J genes are TRBV20-1 and TRBJ2-7; 16 bases are a match to TRBD2. This CDR3 region has 19 residues. Trimming took 0 bases from V and 2 from J; bases not matched to a gene: 10. Germline V gene data show CDR1 as DFQATT and CDR2 as SNEGSKA (reference sequence). Here the CDR3 DNA reads TGCAGTGCTAGAGATGAGGCGGGACTAGCGGGAGGGCATGCCTACGAGCAGTACTTC. Its protein is CSARDEAGLAGGHAYEQYF.

This chain uses TRBV12-3 or TRBV12-4 with TRBJ2-7, with TRBD2 identical over 14 bases. TRBJ2-5 matches the DNA end more closely, so the J call is doubtful. The CDR3 is made up of 17 amino acids. The CDR3 here is CASSFTGTSGGIGTQYF. The CDR3 nucleotides read TGTGCCAGCAGTTTTACCGGGACTAGCGGGGGTATTGGGACCCAGTACTTC.

V is TRBV20-1 and J is TRBJ2-1, with a weak D call TRBD1 (5 bases). The length of the CDR3 is 11 residues. The germline V and J ends were trimmed by 6 bases and 7 bases, with 10 bases remaining between them. Germline V lookup: CDR1 DFQATT, CDR2 SNEGSKA (reference sequence). The CDR3 is CSAPRGNEQFF. CDR3 DNA: TGCAGTGCCCCTAGGGGTAATGAGCAGTTCTTC.

This clonotype was observed once. The V and J genes are TRBV10-1 and TRBJ2-3; 9 nucleotides align to TRBD2. Germline CDR1 is WNHNN and CDR2 is SYGVQD (reference sequence). V lost 3 bases to trimming and J lost 6 bases; unmatched junction nucleotides: 10. The CDR3 has 16 amino acids. CDR3 sequence: CASSDLSSGGLDTQYF. The DNA for the CDR3 is TGCGCCAGCAGTGACCTCTCCAGCGGGGGGCTGGATACGCAGTATTTT.

This clonotype was counted only a few times. The V gene is TRBV2, the J gene TRBJ2-3; D is perhaps TRBD1 (5 bases). With 4 bases removed from V and 3 bases from J, the gap between germline ends came to 8 bases. CDR1 is SNHLY, CDR2 FYNNEI, per germline. The CDR3 is 13 amino acids. CDR3 loop: CASSAQDTDTQYF. The CDR3 region has the DNA TGTGCCAGCAGTGCACAGGATACAGATACGCAGTATTTT.

The count of this clonotype is one. The rearrangement uses TRBV7-8 and TRBJ2-1, with 9 bases aligning to TRBD2. CDR3 length: 17 amino acids. Germline CDR1 SGHVS, CDR2 FQNEAQ. J lost 4 bases, V lost 2 bases, and 9 bases had no gene match. The DNA for the CDR3 is TGTGCCAGCAGCTTAATGTCGGCGGGAGGGCCATACAATGAGCAGTTCTTC. It codes for CASSLMSAGGPYNEQFF.

The chain couples TRBV15 to TRBJ2-1; D not certain. Germline-derived CDR1 and CDR2 are LNHNV and YYDKDF (reference sequence). V gave up 1 base and J gave up 4 bases, with 11 bases separating them. This CDR3 contains 15 residues. The CDR3 here is CATSRAGERYNEQFF. Here the CDR3 DNA reads TGTGCCACCAGCAGAGCCGGTGAGAGATACAATGAGCAGTTCTTC. The variable domain in full, completed from reference TRBV15 and TRBJ2-1, reads DAMVIQNPRYQVTQFGKPVTLSCSQTLNHNVMYWYQQKSSQAPKLLFHYYDKDFNNEADTPDNFQSRRPNTSFCFLDIRSPGLGDTAMYLCATSRAGERYNEQFFGPGTRLTVL.

The rearrangement links TRBV12-3 or TRBV12-4 to TRBJ2-1, with D perhaps TRBD1 or TRBD2 (6 bases each). V lost 6 bases and J 6 bases, leaving 15 bases between the germline ends. The CDR3 sequence is 14 residues long. CDR3 bases: TGTGCCAGCAGCCAGAGAGGGGGAGGCAATGAGCAGTTCTTC. Translation: CASSQRGGGNEQFF.

The rearrangement joins TRBV6-2 or TRBV6-3 to TRBJ2-1, with TRBD2 matching 11 bases. V lost 6 bases to trimming and J lost 11 bases; unmatched junction nucleotides: 6. The CDR3 contains 13 residues. In germline, CDR1 is MNHEY, CDR2 SVGEGT. The CDR3: CASSNLAGGKQFF. CDR3 sequence (DNA): TGTGCCAGCAGCAATTTAGCGGGGGGGAAGCAGTTCTTC.

The rearrangement joins TRBV29-1 to TRBJ1-2; 10 bases fit TRBD1. Trimming took 6 bases from V and 1 from J; bases not matched to a gene: 8. The CDR3 is made up of 15 amino acids. Germline CDR1 is SQVTM and CDR2 is ANQGSEA. The CDR3 DNA is TGCAGCGTCGCCGGGGACAGGGGACTTAACTATGGCTACACCTTC. Amino acid sequence: CSVAGDRGLNYGYTF.

The table lists this clonotype with a few counts. CDR3 amino acids: CASSYSAYEQYF. The CDR3, as DNA: TGTGCCAGCAGTTACTCCGCCTACGAGCAGTACTTC. The V call is TRBV6-6, the J call TRBJ2-4; D is undetermined. The DNA end is more similar to TRBJ2-7, so the J call may be wrong. Germline V gene lookup returns CDR1 MNHNY and CDR2 SVGAGI (reference sequence). There are 12 residues in the CDR3.

There are a few counts of this clonotype. The chain is built from TRBV7-2 and TRBJ1-2; 7 bases are a match to TRBD1. The CDR3 is 13 amino acids. The V gene's germline CDR1 is SGHTA and CDR2 FQGNSA. Trimming removed 3 bases from V and 9 bases from J; junction bases left unmatched: 7. CDR3 region: CASSLLTGERYTF. Here the CDR3 DNA reads TGTGCCAGCAGCTTGCTTACAGGGGAACGCTACACCTTC.

V usage is TRBV10-1 and J usage is TRBJ2-3; TRBD2 agrees at 10 bases. Germline V gives CDR1 WNHNN, CDR2 SYGVQD (reference sequence). V lost 8 bases, J lost 5 bases, and 16 bases stayed unmatched. The CDR3 has 17 amino acids. CDR3 sequence (DNA): TGCGCCAGCGGGAATAGAACCCCGGGACTAGCGTTAGATACGCAGTATTTT. It encodes CASGNRTPGLALDTQYF.

The chain recombines TRBV29-1 with TRBJ2-1, with D hard to call. Germline V CDR1 and CDR2: SQVTM, ANQGSEA. Trimming stripped 3 bases from V and 6 bases from J, with 6 bases between. The CDR3 runs 11 residues. This chain's CDR3 is CSVETSNEQFF. The CDR3, as DNA: TGCAGCGTTGAGACCTCCAATGAGCAGTTCTTC.

The rearrangement links TRBV4-2 to TRBJ2-4; 7 bases map to TRBD2. CDR3 length: 20 amino acids. V lost 0 bases to trimming and J lost 3 bases; unmatched junction nucleotides: 17. The germline CDR1 and CDR2 sequences are LGHNA and YNFKEQ. CDR3 sequence (DNA): TGTGCCAGCAGCCAAGAGCCCGGGGCGGGAGAGTTTCAGGACAAAAACATTCAGTACTTC. Translated, it gives CASSQEPGAGEFQDKNIQYF.

The V call is TRBV9, the J call TRBJ2-1, with D maybe TRBD2 (6 bases). Germline V gene data show CDR1 as SGDLS and CDR2 as YYNGEE. CDR3 size: 15 residues. Trimming stripped 0 bases from V and 8 bases from J, with 15 bases between. The CDR3, as DNA: TGTGCCAGCAGCGTAGGGCAAGGAGGGCGGGATGAGCAGTTCTTC. Encoded protein: CASSVGQGGRDEQFF.

The J gene is TRBJ2-3, the V gene TRBV5-1; possible D gene TRBD2, 6 bases. The CDR3 loop spans 15 amino acids. Trimming removed 4 bases from V and 2 bases from J, with 14 bases in between. Germline loops: CDR1 SGHRS, CDR2 YFSETQ. The CDR3 bases are TGCGCCAGCAGCCCCCAGCGGCGGGACACAGATACGCAGTATTTT. This translates into CASSPQRRDTDTQYF.